One sample yielded the 9 T cell receptor beta chains listed below, sequenced in a study of blood T cell repertoires in COVID-19. TCRdb's table, derived via immunoSEQ multiplex PCR, lists solely in-frame clones and lacks some. The data contain about 150,000 clones, 65% to 90% of them singletons. The specimen sequenced was peripheral blood. These receptors came from a man between 65 and 85 years old with acute or convalescent COVID-19.

The chain couples TRBV9 to TRBJ1-6; 8 bases fit TRBD1. V shed 2 bases, J shed 10 bases, and the junction held 5 bases outside the gene matches. CDR1 and CDR2 (germline): SGDLS, YYNGEE. This CDR3 has 14 amino acids. The CDR3 region is CASSVQGAGSPLHF. DNA for the CDR3: TGTGCCAGCAGCGTCCAGGGGGCTGGATCACCCCTCCACTTT.

V gene TRBV5-6 combines with J gene TRBJ2-3, with 8 bases aligning to TRBD1. The CDR3 runs 18 residues. Germline CDR1 reads SGHDT; CDR2 reads YYEEEE. V gave up 0 bases and J gave up 0 bases; unmatched junction bases: 9. The CDR3, as DNA: TGTGCCAGCAGCTTGGCAAGGGACAGGCTTCTTAGCACAGATACGCAGTATTTT. This codes for CASSLARDRLLSTDTQYF. The whole variable domain, filled in from reference TRBV5-6 and TRBJ2-3, reads DAGVTQSPTHLIKTRGQQVTLRCSPKSGHDTVSWYQQALGQGPQFIFQYYEEEERQRGNFPDRFSGHQFPNYSSELNVNALLLGDSALYLCASSLARDRLLSTDTQYFGPGTRLTVL.

The CDR3 DNA is TGCGCCAGCAGCTTTGAGTACAGGGTCCCGGATTCACCCCTCCACTTT. Translated, it gives CASSFEYRVPDSPLHF. The chain links TRBV4-3 to TRBJ1-6; the D gene is possibly TRBD1 (6 bases). The germline V gene has CDR1 LGHNA and CDR2 YSLEER. The CDR3 contains 16 residues. V was clipped by 5 bases and J by 8 bases, with 19 bases between them.

The count of this clone is one. The CDR3 reads CASSGEWASGRGDTQYF. The CDR3 nucleotides are TGTGCCAGCAGCGGAGAGTGGGCTAGCGGGAGAGGAGATACGCAGTATTTT. The chain links TRBV9 to TRBJ2-3, with 10 nucleotides matching TRBD2. The CDR3 has 17 amino acids. The V gene end was trimmed by 3 bases and the J gene end by 5 bases; junction bases not matched to a gene: 12. CDR1 is SGDLS and CDR2 is YYNGEE in the germline V gene.

The V and J genes are TRBV28 and TRBJ1-2, with 7 bases aligning to TRBD1. Trimming removed 4 bases from V and 4 bases from J; junction bases left unmatched: 3. CDR1 is MDHEN and CDR2 is SYDVKM in the germline V gene. The CDR3 length is 13 residues. This CDR3 reads CASSSQGSYGYTF. The CDR3 bases are TGTGCCAGCAGTTCACAGGGGTCCTATGGCTACACCTTC.

The chain's CDR3 is CASSQAKPQETQYF. The CDR3 DNA reads TGTGCCAGCAGCCAAGCCAAGCCTCAAGAGACCCAGTACTTC. This chain joins TRBV14 and TRBJ2-5; D gene unclear. Trimming left V 1 base short and J 2 bases short, with 8 bases between. The CDR3 has 14 amino acids. Per the germline V gene, CDR1 is SGHDN and CDR2 is FVKESK.

This rearrangement joins TRBV15 to TRBJ1-2, with TRBD1 matching 7 bases. Germline loops: CDR1 LNHNV, CDR2 YYDKDF (reference sequence). The junction had 6 bases not matched to a gene; V was cut back by 0 bases and J by 8 bases. The CDR3 runs 14 residues. CDR3 sequence reads: CATSRDLQGWGYTF. DNA for the CDR3: TGTGCCACCAGCAGAGATCTACAGGGGTGGGGCTACACCTTC.

The sample holds a few counts of this clone. This sequence joins TRBV24-1 and TRBJ2-3; D is uncertain. Germline V gene data show CDR1 as KGHDR and CDR2 as SFDVKD. The V and J ends lost 8 bases and 8 bases respectively, with 13 bases between them. The CDR3 consists of 12 residues. CDR3: CATNLPGGTQYF. The CDR3 bases are TGTGCCACCAATCTCCCAGGTGGTACGCAGTATTTT.

The rearrangement links TRBV9 to TRBJ2-2; 8 nucleotides agree with TRBD1. Germline V gene data show CDR1 as SGDLS and CDR2 as YYNGEE. After removal of 4 bases from V and 5 bases from J, the junction contained 7 bases not matched to a gene. The CDR3 consists of 15 residues. In DNA form, the CDR3 reads TGTGCCAGCAGCTTCGGGACAGGACGGACCGGGGAGCTGTTTTTT. It specifies CASSFGTGRTGELFF. Full variable domain (missing parts from reference TRBV9 and TRBJ2-2): DSGVTQTPKHLITATGQRVTLRCSPRSGDLSVYWYQQSLDQGLQFLIQYYNGEERAKGNILERFSAQQFPDLHSELNLSSLELGDSALYFCASSFGTGRTGELFFGEGSRLTVL.